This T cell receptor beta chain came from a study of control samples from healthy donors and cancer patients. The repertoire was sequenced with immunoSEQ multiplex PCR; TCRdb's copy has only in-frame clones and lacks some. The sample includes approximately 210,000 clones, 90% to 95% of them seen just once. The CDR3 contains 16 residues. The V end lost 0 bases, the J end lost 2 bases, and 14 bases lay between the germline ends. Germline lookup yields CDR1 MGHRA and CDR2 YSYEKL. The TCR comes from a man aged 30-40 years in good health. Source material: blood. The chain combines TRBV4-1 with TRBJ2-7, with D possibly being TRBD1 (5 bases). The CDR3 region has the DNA TGCGCCAGCAGCCAAGATCCAGGGCAGGGCGCCTACGAGCAGTACTTC. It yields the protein CASSQDPGQGAYEQYF.